These 32 T cell receptor beta chains share one sample of origin, sequenced in a study of shared clonotypes between healthy human individuals. Some clones are missing from TCRdb's copy, which holds only in-frame ones; the method was immunoSEQ multiplex PCR. The table has millions of clones, approximately 94% seen once. CD8 cells classed as naive were CD45RO-negative and positively selected for CCR7, excluding terminally differentiated effector memory CD45RA+ cells. Sequenced sample: naive CD8+ T cells sorted from blood. The receptors were gathered from a man aged 18-30 years in good health.

For this clone: Other DNA variants within this sample encode the same CDR3. This chain uses TRBV15 with TRBJ2-3; 9 nucleotides line up with TRBD2. This CDR3 spans 15 amino acids. The trim removed 4 bases at V and 1 base at J, leaving 3 bases unmatched. Germline V CDR1 and CDR2: LNHNV, YYDKDF (reference sequence). In nucleotides, the CDR3 is TGTGCCACCAGCATTTTAGCGGGGGGCACAGATACGCAGTATTTT. Translation: CATSILAGGTDTQYF.

This sequence joins TRBV6-5 and TRBJ2-7; D unclear. The V gene lost 6 bases and the J gene lost 0 bases, with 9 bases spanning the gap. Germline CDR1 reads MNHEY; CDR2 reads SVGAGI. This CDR3 has 13 amino acids. CDR3 coding DNA: TGTGCCAGCAGCTTAGCCAGCTCCTACGAGCAGTACTTC. It is translated as CASSLASSYEQYF.

The V call is TRBV2, the J call TRBJ2-7, with D hard to call. Trimming cost V 3 bases and J 1 base, with 13 bases left between them. The CDR3 is 15 residues long. CDR1 and CDR2 (germline): SNHLY, FYNNEI. The CDR3 nucleotides are TGTGCCAGCAGTGATCTTCTCGAAGGGTCCTACGAGCAGTACTTC. Protein sequence: CASSDLLEGSYEQYF.

In this sample, this clone turned up once. This rearrangement joins TRBV29-1 to TRBJ1-4; TRBD1 is a possible D gene (5 bases). The V gene lost 2 bases and the J gene lost 12 bases, with 10 bases spanning the gap. This CDR3 contains 11 residues. The germline CDR1 and CDR2 sequences are SQVTM and ANQGSEA. The CDR3: CSVETLGELFF. The CDR3 coding sequence is TGCAGCGTTGAAACGCTGGGGGAACTGTTTTTT.

This sequence joins TRBV30 and TRBJ2-7, with D maybe TRBD2 (7 bases). From germline, CDR1 is GTSNPN and CDR2 SVGIG (reference sequence). Between the trimmed V and J ends, which lost 3 bases and 5 bases, there was a span of 11 bases. CDR3 size: 12 residues. CDR3 region: CAWSEGGDEQYF. DNA for the CDR3: TGTGCCTGGAGCGAGGGGGGGGACGAGCAGTACTTC. Drawing the rest from reference TRBV30 and TRBJ2-7, the complete variable domain is SQTIHQWPATLVQPVGSPLSLECTVEGTSNPNLYWYRQAAGRGLQLLFYSVGIGQISSEVPQNLSASRPQDRQFILSSKKLLLSDSGFYLCAWSEGGDEQYFGPGTRLTVT.

This rearrangement joins TRBV27 to TRBJ1-2; tentatively, D is TRBD1 (6 bases). This CDR3 spans 16 amino acids. Per germline, CDR1 MNHEY and CDR2 SMNVEV (reference sequence). V was trimmed by 0 bases and J by 4 bases, leaving 15 bases between them. The CDR3 sequence: CASSLSAGEGVYGYTF. CDR3 DNA sequence: TGTGCCAGCAGTTTATCGGCCGGGGAGGGGGTCTATGGCTACACCTTC.

With regard to this clone: The sample has other DNA sequences that encode this CDR3 too. J is TRBJ1-2 and V is TRBV27; D is undetermined. CDR3 size: 13 residues. Germline CDR1 is MNHEY and CDR2 is SMNVEV (reference sequence). V shed 3 bases and J shed 4 bases, with 9 bases lying between them. CDR3 nucleotide sequence: TGTGCCAGCAGTTTCTCCGAGGGCTATGGCTACACCTTC. Encoded protein: CASSFSEGYGYTF.

V and J are TRBV7-6 and TRBJ2-5, with D possibly matching TRBD1 (5 bases). This CDR3 comprises 16 residues. V was clipped by 3 bases and J by 9 bases, with 23 bases between them. From germline, CDR1 is SGHVS and CDR2 FNYEAQ. The CDR3 DNA sequence: TGTGCCAGCAGCTTTACCAGTCTCAGGGTTGATGAGGCCCAGTACTTC. It codes for CASSFTSLRVDEAQYF. Together with reference TRBV7-6 and TRBJ2-5, the CDR3 gives the full variable domain: GAGVSQSPRYKVTKRGQDVALRCDPISGHVSLYWYRQALGQGPEFLTYFNYEAQQDKSGLPNDRFSAERPEGSISTLTIQRTEQRDSAMYRCASSFTSLRVDEAQYFGPGTRLLVL.

The sample holds one count of this clone. This chain links TRBV4-3 with TRBJ1-2; no reliable D call. Germline V gives CDR1 LGHNA, CDR2 YSLEER. Trimming took 1 base from V and 6 from J, leaving 18 bases between them. This CDR3 has 16 amino acids. The CDR3 sequence is CASSQVSAGETHGYTF. For the CDR3, the DNA is TGCGCCAGCAGCCAAGTTTCGGCAGGAGAAACGCATGGCTACACCTTC.

CDR3 protein: CASSGGTLTAYEQYF. The DNA of the CDR3 is TGTGCCAGCAGCGGCGGGACGTTGACAGCCTACGAGCAGTACTTC. The chain joins TRBV5-4 to TRBJ2-7; D is possibly TRBD2 (6 bases). The ends were cut back, 4 bases at V and 2 bases at J, with 16 bases in the middle. CDR1 and CDR2 from the germline V gene are SGHNT and YYREEE (reference sequence). The length of the CDR3 is 15 residues.

The chain couples TRBV7-9 to TRBJ2-1; D may be TRBD2 (7 bases). CDR1 is SEHNR and CDR2 is FQNEAQ in the germline V gene (reference sequence). The CDR3 runs 16 residues. V was cut by 5 bases and J by 4 bases, with 18 bases left in between. The CDR3, as DNA: TGTGCCAGCAGCGACCTTCGGGGGGCGGGTTACAATGAGCAGTTCTTC. This sequence encodes CASSDLRGAGYNEQFF.

The chain links TRBV10-2 to TRBJ2-2; no clear D. Germline CDR1 WSHSY, CDR2 SAAADI. Trimming shortened V by 8 bases and J by 0 bases, and 7 bases separated the two germline ends. This CDR3 contains 13 residues. The CDR3 loop is CASFCANTGELFF. The CDR3 DNA reads as TGCGCCAGCTTCTGCGCGAACACCGGGGAGCTGTTTTTT.

This chain joins TRBV6-6 and TRBJ1-2, with a weak D call TRBD1 (5 bases). There are 14 residues in the CDR3. The germline gives CDR1 MNHNY, CDR2 SVGAGI (reference sequence). V was cut by 4 bases and J by 4 bases, with 13 bases left in between. CDR3 sequence reads: CASSSPTDPYGYTF. The DNA of the CDR3 is TGTGCCAGCAGTTCTCCGACAGACCCCTATGGCTACACCTTC.

The chain is built from TRBV28 and TRBJ1-5; no clear D gene. V was pared by 3 bases and J by 6 bases, with 15 bases between. Germline-derived CDR1 and CDR2 are MDHEN and SYDVKM. The CDR3 extends over 15 amino acids. CDR3 loop: CASSFLIEASQPQHF. For the CDR3, the DNA is TGTGCCAGCAGTTTTCTCATCGAGGCTAGTCAGCCCCAGCATTTT.

This clone showed up many times. This chain joins TRBV7-8 and TRBJ2-7; tentatively, D is TRBD2 (6 bases). Germline V gives CDR1 SGHVS, CDR2 FQNEAQ. V lost 6 bases to trimming and J lost 1 base, with 16 bases between them. The CDR3 spans 15 residues. The CDR3 DNA follows: TGTGCCAGCAGGATCCACGGGGGACCTTCCTACGAGCAGTACTTC. This encodes CASRIHGGPSYEQYF.

The CDR3 region has the DNA TGCGCCAGCAGTCTTACCCCTTGGGACAGGGGTCAGCCCCAGCATTTT. It translates to CASSLTPWDRGQPQHF. This chain links TRBV4-1 with TRBJ1-5, with TRBD1 matching over 10 bases. V dropped 6 bases and J dropped 6; count of bases not matched to a gene: 11. Germline CDR1 MGHRA, CDR2 YSYEKL. This CDR3 is built from 16 residues.

CDR3 protein: CASSPGLVNEQFF. CDR3 nucleotide sequence: TGCGCCAGCAGCCCTGGACTCGTCAATGAGCAGTTCTTC. The genes are TRBV4-3 and TRBJ2-1; tentative D call: TRBD2 (5 bases). From germline, CDR1 is LGHNA and CDR2 YSLEER. V gave up 4 bases and J gave up 6 bases, with 10 bases separating them. This CDR3 has 13 amino acids.

The chain employs TRBV18 and TRBJ1-1; tentatively, D is TRBD1 (6 bases). The germline V gene encodes CDR1 KGHSH and CDR2 LQKENI. Trimming took 1 base from V and 0 from J, leaving 12 bases between them. CDR3 size: 16 residues. CDR3: CASSPLEGGLNTEAFF. The CDR3 DNA reads TGTGCCAGCTCACCACTGGAGGGGGGGCTGAACACTGAAGCTTTCTTT.

The chain carries TRBV6-5 and TRBJ1-2; 8 bases align to TRBD1. The CDR3 loop spans 13 amino acids. Losses at the gene ends were 4 bases for V and 4 bases for J; bases not matched to a gene: 2. Germline V gives CDR1 MNHEY, CDR2 SVGAGI. The CDR3 DNA follows: TGTGCCAGCAGTTTCGGACAGGGCTATGGCTACACCTTC. It yields the protein CASSFGQGYGYTF.

The chain couples TRBV27 to TRBJ1-5, with TRBD1 as a possible D gene (6 bases). The CDR3 covers 17 residues. Germline V gives CDR1 MNHEY, CDR2 SMNVEV (reference sequence). Trimming removed 5 bases from V and 3 bases from J, with 20 bases in between. CDR3 in amino acids: CASSRLPMDRYNQPQHF. In DNA form, the CDR3 reads TGTGCCAGCAGTCGCCTACCTATGGACAGATACAATCAGCCCCAGCATTTT.

The rearrangement joins TRBV6-5 to TRBJ2-1, with D possibly matching TRBD1 (6 bases). CDR1 and CDR2 from the germline V gene are MNHEY and SVGAGI. Trimming left V 8 bases short and J 5 bases short, with 16 bases between. The CDR3 has 14 residues. The CDR3 bases are TGTGCCAGCTGTCCTGTATCAGGGGACAATGAGCAGTTCTTC. It encodes CASCPVSGDNEQFF.

A word on this clone: The junction shows a germline mismatch at one end, possibly a read error. The chain combines TRBV7-3 with TRBJ2-3; 8 bases fit TRBD1. Germline CDR1 reads SGHTA; CDR2 reads FQGTGA. The CDR3 extends over 15 amino acids. DNA of the CDR3: TGTGCCAGCAGTTTAACAGGGGGGTTTGCAGATACGCAGTATTTT. It codes for CASSLTGGFADTQYF.

Remarks on this clone: This sample also contains other DNA sequences that code for the same CDR3. V and J are TRBV4-1 and TRBJ1-1; no clear D. The V end lost 1 base, the J end lost 6 bases, and 9 bases lay between the germline ends. Per germline, CDR1 MGHRA and CDR2 YSYEKL. The CDR3 is made up of 13 amino acids. The DNA for the CDR3 is TGCGCCAGCAGCCAAGGGTTAGGAGCTGAAGCTTTCTTT. This codes for CASSQGLGAEAFF.

This rearrangement joins TRBV6-1 to TRBJ1-1, with D tentatively TRBD1 (6 bases). CDR3 length: 19 residues. V gave up 0 bases and J gave up 1 base, with 21 bases separating them. Germline CDR1 is MNHNS and CDR2 is SASEGT. Here the CDR3 reads CASSEAVAGQLWGNTEAFF. In nucleotides, the CDR3 is TGTGCCAGCAGTGAAGCAGTAGCGGGACAACTATGGGGGAACACTGAAGCTTTCTTT.

The chain recombines TRBV15 with TRBJ2-5; 11 bases map to TRBD1. With 5 bases clipped from V and 4 bases from J, the junction kept 6 bases outside the gene matches. This CDR3 has 15 residues. Germline values: CDR1 LNHNV, CDR2 YYDKDF (reference sequence). The CDR3 is CATSEDRGLGETQYF. The CDR3 coding sequence is TGTGCCACCAGCGAGGACAGGGGGCTAGGAGAGACCCAGTACTTC.

Details on this clone: Other DNA sequences in the sample encode the same CDR3. The rearrangement links TRBV27 to TRBJ2-1, with 8 bases matching TRBD2. The germline V gene has CDR1 MNHEY and CDR2 SMNVEV (reference sequence). CDR3 length: 12 residues. The V and J ends lost 4 bases and 10 bases, in that order; junction bases with no gene match: 3. For the CDR3, the DNA is TGTGCCAGCAGTTCATTAGCGGGAGAGCAGTTCTTC. It yields the protein CASSSLAGEQFF.

This chain joins TRBV9 and TRBJ2-5; D perhaps matches TRBD2 (7 bases). Germline-derived CDR1 and CDR2 are SGDLS and YYNGEE. V was pared by 4 bases and J by 5 bases, with 18 bases between. The CDR3 has 15 amino acids. The CDR3 here is CASSPGGGTTETQYF. The CDR3 DNA is TGTGCCAGCAGCCCGGGCGGGGGCACTACGGAGACCCAGTACTTC. The full variable domain, in which reference TRBV9 and TRBJ2-5 provide the parts outside the CDR3, is DSGVTQTPKHLITATGQRVTLRCSPRSGDLSVYWYQQSLDQGLQFLIQYYNGEERAKGNILERFSAQQFPDLHSELNLSSLELGDSALYFCASSPGGGTTETQYFGPGTRLLVL.

This sequence joins TRBV7-9 and TRBJ2-1, with D uncertain. V shed 11 bases and J shed 0 bases, with 14 bases lying between them. Germline CDR1 SEHNR, CDR2 FQNEAQ (reference sequence). The CDR3 contains 14 residues. The CDR3 spells CAGSEIHSYNEQFF. In DNA, the CDR3 is TGTGCCGGATCCGAGATACACTCCTACAATGAGCAGTTCTTC.

This chain links TRBV4-1 with TRBJ1-1; D gene uncertain. CDR1 is MGHRA, CDR2 YSYEKL, per germline. The V end lost 7 bases, the J end lost 3 bases, and 18 bases lay between the germline ends. This CDR3 comprises 15 residues. CDR3 sequence: CASTLLGNPDTEAFF. The CDR3 nucleotides are TGCGCCAGCACCCTTTTAGGAAACCCCGACACTGAAGCTTTCTTT.

The chain links TRBV10-2 to TRBJ2-1, with 8 bases fitting TRBD2. Germline V lookup: CDR1 WSHSY, CDR2 SAAADI. V lost 4 bases to trimming and J lost 7 bases; unmatched junction nucleotides: 9. This CDR3 region has 15 residues. The CDR3 spells CASSVGGGLWNEQFF. The DNA for the CDR3 is TGCGCCAGCAGTGTCGGGGGGGGTCTCTGGAATGAGCAGTTCTTC.

On this clone: The junction does not match germline at one end; this may be a read error. The J gene is TRBJ2-1, the V gene TRBV9; D ambiguous. The CDR3 extends over 14 amino acids. Germline assignment: CDR1 SGDLS and CDR2 YYNGEE. The CDR3, as DNA: TGTGCCAGCAGCGTAGAGGTTAGCTACGATGAGCAGTTCTTC. Translation gives CASSVEVSYDEQFF.

The chain employs TRBV7-9 and TRBJ2-3; D might be TRBD2 (5 bases). This CDR3 has 18 residues. Looked up from germline, CDR1 is SEHNR and CDR2 is FQNEAQ (reference sequence). V was shortened by 0 bases and J by 3 bases, with 19 bases between the two germline ends. In nucleotides, the CDR3 is TGTGCCAGCAGCTTAGCTGTCTCTCGGGAACGATCGACAGATACGCAGTATTTT. This encodes CASSLAVSRERSTDTQYF.